This T cell receptor beta chain was captured in a study of resident and recirculating memory T cells in vitiligo. Study results and limitations: No single dominant TCR clone appeared; lesion clonality varied.

For this clone: Its antigen remains unidentified.

The repertoire was sequenced with immunoSEQ multiplex PCR; TCRdb's copy has only in-frame clones and lacks some. The sample records tens of thousands of clones, approximately 90% being singletons. CDR3 length: 15 amino acids. Germline assignment: CDR1 SGHNT and CDR2 YYREEE (reference sequence). The V and J ends lost 2 bases and 2 bases, in that order; junction bases with no gene match: 3. This TCR was sampled from a male donor with vitiligo. The chain carries TRBV5-4 and TRBJ1-4, with TRBD1 matching 7 bases. The specimen was blood. DNA for the CDR3: TGTGCCAGCAGCTTAGGGGGCGCGACTAATGAAAAACTGTTTTTT. Encoded protein: CASSLGGATNEKLFF.